The clone carrying this T cell receptor beta chain was detected a few times. The antigen remains unidentified. This sample was taken from a study of T cells in Graves' hyperthyroidism and ophthalmopathy. The cohort's ophthalmopathy patients, a group with duration under 3 months, had a Clinical Activity Score of at least 3 and a NOSPECS grade of at least 4. General study results and limits: Model predictions of ophthalmopathy came a median around 7.1 months before onset. The authors' 13 V-J model separated ophthalmopathy from stable hyperthyroidism.

Amplification of TCR beta CDR3 regions was performed using RNA transcripts as template. A first-round RT-PCR of the TCR CDR3 used the HTBI primer set. TCRdb fed the multiplex PCR reads into MiXCR, producing one record per CDR3 protein. The sample has around 620,000 distinct CDR3 sequences, 14% seen once. The junction had 8 bases not matched to a gene; V was cut back by 4 bases and J by 0 bases. This CDR3 has 16 amino acids. The germline V gene has CDR1 SQVTM and CDR2 ANQGSEA. This chain links TRBV29-1 with TRBJ2-3; 9 nucleotides match TRBD2. Source material: blood. The sequence derives from a woman under 30 with Graves' ophthalmopathy. The DNA for the CDR3 is TGCAGCGTTGGGCCCTGGCGGGAGGGTAGCACAGATACGCAGTATTTT. This codes for CSVGPWREGSTDTQYF.